These 20 T cell receptor beta chains were sequenced from one sample in a study of blood T cells in healthy people across ages. Primed by a sample-barcoded 5' primer and a J-beta primer mix, a second PCR proceeded for roughly 6 to 12 cycles. MiXCR was run by TCRdb on the 5' RACE reads, yielding one entry per CDR3 protein. This sample yields about 400,000 distinct CDR3 sequences, of which approximately 51% are seen a single time; around 49% belongs to the top ten. Sequenced sample: blood. The receptors derive from a man in his sixties in good health.

This clonotype was observed a few times. This chain uses TRBV15 with TRBJ2-5; no reliable D call. This CDR3 comprises 13 residues. V lost 0 bases, J lost 5 bases, and 7 bases lay in between. Germline V gene sequence: CDR1 LNHNV, CDR2 YYDKDF (reference sequence). Here the CDR3 reads CATSREGIETQYF. CDR3 nucleotides: TGTGCCACCAGCAGAGAGGGTATTGAGACCCAGTACTTC.

This clonotype turned up a few times. The chain combines TRBV5-1 with TRBJ2-7, with TRBD1 identical over 8 bases. J lost 0 bases, V lost 4 bases, and 3 bases had no gene match. CDR3 size: 14 residues. The V gene's germline CDR1 is SGHRS and CDR2 YFSETQ. CDR3 amino acids: CASSTTGGSYEQYF. CDR3 coding DNA: TGCGCCAGCAGCACCACAGGGGGCTCCTACGAGCAGTACTTC.

V is TRBV20-1 and J is TRBJ2-3; D not certain. Germline-derived CDR1 and CDR2 are DFQATT and SNEGSKA (reference sequence). The V end lost 5 bases, the J end lost 1 base, and 13 bases lay between the germline ends. The CDR3 contains 14 residues. CDR3: CSAYHGRGTDTQYF. The CDR3 DNA reads TGCAGTGCTTACCATGGACGCGGCACAGATACGCAGTATTTT.

A few counts support this clonotype. The chain employs TRBV7-9 and TRBJ2-1, with D uncertain. CDR1 SEHNR and CDR2 FQNEAQ come from the germline V gene (reference sequence). Trimming pared 1 base from V and 15 bases from J, leaving 10 bases between. CDR3 length: 11 residues. In DNA, the CDR3 is TGTGCCAGCAGCTTAGGCCCGGATAGGTTCTTC. This encodes CASSLGPDRFF.

This rearrangement joins TRBV6-2 or TRBV6-3 to TRBJ2-7, with no clear D. Germline V gene data show CDR1 as MNHEY and CDR2 as SVGEGT. V was trimmed by 8 bases and J by 5 bases, leaving 22 bases between them. This CDR3 is built from 15 residues. As DNA, the CDR3 is TGTGCCAGCCGTGGGTCAGCGTTTCGGACCAACGAGCAGTACTTC. It translates to CASRGSAFRTNEQYF.

J is TRBJ1-2 and V is TRBV5-1, with no clear D. Germline values: CDR1 SGHRS, CDR2 YFSETQ. The length of the CDR3 is 15 residues. The V and J ends lost 0 bases and 2 bases respectively, with 11 bases between them. The CDR3 spells CASSLEGSVNYGYTF. CDR3 DNA: TGCGCCAGCAGCTTGGAGGGCAGCGTGAACTATGGCTACACCTTC.

A note on this clonotype: This may stem from a read error, because a much larger clone lies one nucleotide away. J is TRBJ2-4 and V is TRBV5-6, with TRBD2 matching 10 bases. V was clipped by 0 bases and J by 15 bases; unmatched bases: 12. This CDR3 is built from 15 residues. Germline assignment: CDR1 SGHDT and CDR2 YYEEEE. The CDR3 region has the DNA TGTGCCAGCAGCTTGGGAGCGGGGGGGCATTTCGAGCGGTACTTC. Its translation: CASSLGAGGHFERYF.

The chain uses TRBV12-3 or TRBV12-4 and TRBJ2-3; D may be TRBD1 (6 bases). The CDR3 covers 16 residues. V was clipped by 1 base and J by 0 bases, with 11 bases between them. The CDR3 sequence is CASSLDTGQSTDTQYF. DNA of the CDR3: TGTGCCAGCAGTTTAGACACAGGGCAGAGCACAGATACGCAGTATTTT.

V usage is TRBV20-1 and J usage is TRBJ2-3; 11 bases are a match to TRBD2. The CDR3 contains 15 residues. V was pared by 1 base and J by 5 bases, with 5 bases of the junction left unmatched. CDR1 is DFQATT and CDR2 is SNEGSKA in the germline V gene (reference sequence). CDR3 coding DNA: TGCAGTGCTAGAGTTAGCGGGGGGGCGATAGATACGCAGTATTTT. Translation: CSARVSGGAIDTQYF.

This clonotype was counted many times. V gene TRBV6-2 or TRBV6-3 combines with J gene TRBJ2-7; 9 bases map to TRBD1. This CDR3 is 13 amino acids long. Germline CDR1 is MNHEY and CDR2 is SVGEGT. Losses at the gene ends were 8 bases for V and 2 bases for J; bases not matched to a gene: 4. The DNA of the CDR3 is TGTGCCAGCCGGGGGACAGGGACCTACGAGCAGTACTTC. Its translation: CASRGTGTYEQYF.

This clonotype was found many times. This chain uses TRBV20-1 with TRBJ2-7; D remains unclear. Germline V CDR1 and CDR2: DFQATT, SNEGSKA (reference sequence). The V and J ends lost 6 bases and 3 bases respectively, with 12 bases between them. This CDR3 is 12 amino acids long. The CDR3 DNA reads TGCAGTGCCCAGAGAGACTTCTACGAGCAGTACTTC. Translating it yields CSAQRDFYEQYF.

In its sample, this clonotype was seen many times. The chain combines TRBV28 with TRBJ2-7, with 8 bases that match TRBD2. The germline CDR1 and CDR2 sequences are MDHEN and SYDVKM. The CDR3 runs 15 residues. Trimming took 4 bases from V and 4 from J; bases not matched to a gene: 9. This CDR3 reads CASSSWGSGVYEQYF. CDR3 sequence (DNA): TGTGCCAGCAGTTCATGGGGTAGCGGGGTTTACGAGCAGTACTTC.

The chain combines TRBV7-2 with TRBJ1-2; D remains ambiguous. CDR3 length: 13 amino acids. Germline V gene sequence: CDR1 SGHTA, CDR2 FQGNSA. V was cut by 5 bases and J by 4 bases, with 11 bases left in between. The CDR3 spells CASSVGRFYGYTF. The CDR3 DNA sequence: TGTGCCAGCAGCGTAGGCCGATTCTATGGCTACACCTTC.

This clonotype was detected many times. The V call is TRBV7-9, the J call TRBJ2-7; 9 nucleotides match TRBD1. Unmatched junction bases numbered 6, after V lost 5 bases and J lost 1 base. This CDR3 spans 15 amino acids. Germline V lookup: CDR1 SEHNR, CDR2 FQNEAQ (reference sequence). In DNA, the CDR3 is TGTGCCAGCAGCAACCGGGACAGGGCTTCCTACGAGCAGTACTTC. This encodes CASSNRDRASYEQYF.

J is TRBJ2-6 and V is TRBV12-3 or TRBV12-4; a weak D match, TRBD1 (6 bases). CDR3 length equals 12 residues. The V end lost 6 bases, the J end lost 14 bases, and 14 bases lay between the germline ends. CDR3 amino acids: CASRPSTGLLTF. Written as DNA, the CDR3 is TGTGCCAGCAGACCTTCCACAGGGCTCCTGACTTTC.

This clonotype was recorded a few times. J is TRBJ2-1 and V is TRBV7-3; 15 bases are a match to TRBD2. Germline V gives CDR1 SGHTA, CDR2 FQGTGA. V was clipped by 5 bases and J by 4 bases; unmatched bases: 12. This CDR3 is built from 19 residues. As DNA, the CDR3 is TGTGCCAGCAGCGCCAGGTCCGGGACTAGCGGGAGGAAATACAATGAGCAGTTCTTC. Protein: CASSARSGTSGRKYNEQFF. The full variable domain, its missing parts supplied by reference TRBV7-3 and TRBJ2-1, is GAGVSQTPSNKVTEKGKYVELRCDPISGHTALYWYRQSLGQGPEFLIYFQGTGAADDSGLPNDRFFAVRPEGSVSTLKIQRTERGDSAVYLCASSARSGTSGRKYNEQFFGPGTRLTVL.

On this clonotype: A read error may produce the germline difference seen at one junction end. The chain recombines TRBV7-9 with TRBJ2-3; perhaps TRBD2 as D (5 bases). Germline CDR1 SEHNR, CDR2 FQNEAQ (reference sequence). The CDR3 consists of 15 residues. The CDR3 DNA follows: TGTGTCAGCAGCCACGGTGGACTCGGTGTGGATACGCAGTATTTT. Protein product: CVSSHGGLGVDTQYF.

The chain combines TRBV18 with TRBJ1-2, with no clear D. The CDR3 loop spans 15 amino acids. CDR1 and CDR2 (germline): KGHSH, LQKENI. The V gene lost 7 bases and the J gene lost 4 bases, with 19 bases spanning the gap. The CDR3 reads CASFTNAATGYGYTF. The CDR3, as DNA: TGTGCCAGCTTCACGAATGCAGCCACCGGCTATGGCTACACCTTC.

The rearrangement joins TRBV27 to TRBJ2-7; TRBD1 is a possible D gene (5 bases). CDR3 size: 14 residues. Trimming took off 5 bases at V and 3 bases at J, with 14 bases between the two ends. CDR1 and CDR2 (germline): MNHEY, SMNVEV (reference sequence). This chain's CDR3 is CASSPGQRSYEQYF. CDR3 nucleotide sequence: TGTGCCAGCAGTCCAGGACAACGGAGCTACGAGCAGTACTTC.

The chain is built from TRBV20-1 and TRBJ2-1, with a weak D call TRBD2 (5 bases). This CDR3 region has 14 residues. V was shortened by 5 bases and J by 3 bases, with 14 bases between the two germline ends. Germline V lookup: CDR1 DFQATT, CDR2 SNEGSKA (reference sequence). CDR3: CSAVDAGNYNEQFF. In DNA, the CDR3 is TGCAGTGCTGTAGACGCGGGTAACTACAATGAGCAGTTCTTC.